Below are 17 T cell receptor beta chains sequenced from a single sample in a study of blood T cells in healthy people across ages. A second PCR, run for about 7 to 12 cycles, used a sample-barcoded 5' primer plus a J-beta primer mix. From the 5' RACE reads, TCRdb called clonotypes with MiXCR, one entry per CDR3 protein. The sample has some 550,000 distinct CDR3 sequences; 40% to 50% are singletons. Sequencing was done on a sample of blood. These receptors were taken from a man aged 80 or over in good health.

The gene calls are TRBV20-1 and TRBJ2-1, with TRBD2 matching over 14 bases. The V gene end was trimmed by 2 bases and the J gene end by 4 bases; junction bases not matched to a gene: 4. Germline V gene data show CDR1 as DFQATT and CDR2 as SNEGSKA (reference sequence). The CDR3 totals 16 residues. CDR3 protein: CSARSRTSGRYNEQFF. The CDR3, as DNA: TGCAGTGCTAGATCCCGGACTAGCGGGAGGTACAATGAGCAGTTCTTC.

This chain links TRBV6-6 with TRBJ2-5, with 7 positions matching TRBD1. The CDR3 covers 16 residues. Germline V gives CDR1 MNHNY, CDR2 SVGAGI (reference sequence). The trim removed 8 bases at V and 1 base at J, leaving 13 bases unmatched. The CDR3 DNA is TGTGCCAGCTTAGGACAGGTCGGCGCCCCCCAAGAGACCCAGTACTTC. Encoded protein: CASLGQVGAPQETQYF.

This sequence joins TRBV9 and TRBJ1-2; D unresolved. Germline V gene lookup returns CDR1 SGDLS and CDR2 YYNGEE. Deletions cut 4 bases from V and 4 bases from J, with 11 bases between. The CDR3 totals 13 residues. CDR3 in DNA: TGTGCCAGCAGCATCCAGACGGGCTATGGCTACACCTTC. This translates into CASSIQTGYGYTF. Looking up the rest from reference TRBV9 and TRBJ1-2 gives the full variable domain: DSGVTQTPKHLITATGQRVTLRCSPRSGDLSVYWYQQSLDQGLQFLIQYYNGEERAKGNILERFSAQQFPDLHSELNLSSLELGDSALYFCASSIQTGYGYTFGSGTRLTVV.

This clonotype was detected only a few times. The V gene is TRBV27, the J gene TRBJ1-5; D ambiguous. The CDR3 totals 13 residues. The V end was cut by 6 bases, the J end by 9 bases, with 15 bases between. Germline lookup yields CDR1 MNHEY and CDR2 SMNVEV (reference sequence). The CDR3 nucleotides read TGTGCCAGCAGCAACGGGTTCCATCGGCCCCAGCATTTT. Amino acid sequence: CASSNGFHRPQHF.

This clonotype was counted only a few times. The CDR3 spells CATSNSRLYEQYF. The DNA for the CDR3 is TGTGCCACCAGCAACTCCCGACTATACGAGCAGTACTTC. The chain is built from TRBV15 and TRBJ2-7; a possible D gene is TRBD2 (5 bases). CDR1 LNHNV and CDR2 YYDKDF come from the germline V gene (reference sequence). This CDR3 has 13 amino acids. The V end was cut by 4 bases, the J end by 4 bases, with 11 bases between.

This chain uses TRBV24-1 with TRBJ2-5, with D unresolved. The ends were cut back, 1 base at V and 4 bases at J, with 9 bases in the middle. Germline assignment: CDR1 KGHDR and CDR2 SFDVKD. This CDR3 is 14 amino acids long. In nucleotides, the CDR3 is TGTGCCACCAGTGATTTCCCCGGGCTAGAGACCCAGTACTTC. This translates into CATSDFPGLETQYF.

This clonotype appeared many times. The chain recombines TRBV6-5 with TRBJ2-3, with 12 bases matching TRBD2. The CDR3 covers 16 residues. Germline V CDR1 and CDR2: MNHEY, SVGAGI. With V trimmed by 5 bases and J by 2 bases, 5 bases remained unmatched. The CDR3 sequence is CASSHRTSGITDTQYF. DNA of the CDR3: TGTGCCAGCAGTCACCGGACTAGCGGGATCACAGATACGCAGTATTTT.

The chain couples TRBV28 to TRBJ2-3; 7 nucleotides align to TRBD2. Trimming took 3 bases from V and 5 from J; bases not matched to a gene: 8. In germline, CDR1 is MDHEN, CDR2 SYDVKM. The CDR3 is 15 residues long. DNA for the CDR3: TGTGCCAGCAGTTTCAGGGCGGGAGTGGTAGATACGCAGTATTTT. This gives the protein CASSFRAGVVDTQYF.

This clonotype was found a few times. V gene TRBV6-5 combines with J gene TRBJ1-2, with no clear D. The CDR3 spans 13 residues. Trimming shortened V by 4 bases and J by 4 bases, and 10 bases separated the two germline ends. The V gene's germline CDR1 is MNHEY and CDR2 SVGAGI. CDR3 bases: TGTGCCAGCAGTTTTAAGACCTTCTATGGCTACACCTTC. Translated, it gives CASSFKTFYGYTF.

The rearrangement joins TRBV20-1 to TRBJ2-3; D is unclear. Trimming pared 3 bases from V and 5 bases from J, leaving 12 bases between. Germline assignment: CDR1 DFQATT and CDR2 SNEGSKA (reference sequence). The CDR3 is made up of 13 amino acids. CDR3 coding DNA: TGCAGTGCTAGGCCCGACTGGAAAGATACGCAGTATTTT. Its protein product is CSARPDWKDTQYF.

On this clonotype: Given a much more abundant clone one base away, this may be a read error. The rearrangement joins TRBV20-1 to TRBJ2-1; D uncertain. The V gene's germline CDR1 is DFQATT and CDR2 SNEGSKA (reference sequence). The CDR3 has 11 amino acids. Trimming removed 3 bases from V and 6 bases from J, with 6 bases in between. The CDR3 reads CSASVFNEQFF. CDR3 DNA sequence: TGCAGTGCTAGTGTTTTCAATGAGCAGTTCTTC.

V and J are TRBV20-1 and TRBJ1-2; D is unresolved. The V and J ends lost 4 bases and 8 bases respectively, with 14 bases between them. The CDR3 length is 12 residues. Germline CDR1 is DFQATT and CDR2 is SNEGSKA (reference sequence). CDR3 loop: CSAIREAQGYTF. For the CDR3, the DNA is TGCAGTGCTATACGGGAGGCCCAAGGCTACACCTTC.

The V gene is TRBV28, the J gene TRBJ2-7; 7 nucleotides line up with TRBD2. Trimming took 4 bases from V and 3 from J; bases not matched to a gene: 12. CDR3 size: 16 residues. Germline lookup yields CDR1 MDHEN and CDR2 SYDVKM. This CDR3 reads CASSSPLGGEGYEQYF. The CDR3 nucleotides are TGTGCCAGCAGTTCTCCCTTGGGGGGGGAAGGCTACGAGCAGTACTTC.

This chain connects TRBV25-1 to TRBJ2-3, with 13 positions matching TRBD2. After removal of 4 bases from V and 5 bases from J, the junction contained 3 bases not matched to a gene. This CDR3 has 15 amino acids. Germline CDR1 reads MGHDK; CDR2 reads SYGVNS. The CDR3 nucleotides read TGTGCCAGCAGTGGCGGGACTAGCGGGATAGATACGCAGTATTTT. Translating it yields CASSGGTSGIDTQYF. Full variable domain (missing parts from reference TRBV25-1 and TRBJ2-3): EADIYQTPRYLVIGTGKKITLECSQTMGHDKMYWYQQDPGMELHLIHYSYGVNSTEKGDLSSESTVSRIRTEHFPLTLESARPSHTSQYLCASSGGTSGIDTQYFGPGTRLTVL.

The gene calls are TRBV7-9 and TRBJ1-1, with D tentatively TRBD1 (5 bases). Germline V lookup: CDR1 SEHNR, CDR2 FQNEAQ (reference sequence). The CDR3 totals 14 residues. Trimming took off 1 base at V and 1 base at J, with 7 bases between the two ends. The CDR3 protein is CASSLGGQNTEAFF. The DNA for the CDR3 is TGTGCCAGCAGCTTAGGTGGACAGAACACTGAAGCTTTCTTT.

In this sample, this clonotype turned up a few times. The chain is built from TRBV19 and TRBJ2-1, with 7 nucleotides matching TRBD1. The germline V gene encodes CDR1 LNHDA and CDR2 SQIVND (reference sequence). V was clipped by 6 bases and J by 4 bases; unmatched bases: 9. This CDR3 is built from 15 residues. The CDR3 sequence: CASSRPGQQYNEQFF. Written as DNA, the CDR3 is TGTGCCAGTAGCCGACCGGGACAGCAATACAATGAGCAGTTCTTC.

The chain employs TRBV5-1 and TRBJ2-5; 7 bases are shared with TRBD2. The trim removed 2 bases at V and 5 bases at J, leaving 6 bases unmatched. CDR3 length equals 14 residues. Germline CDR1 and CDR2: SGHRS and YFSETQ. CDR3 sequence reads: CASSFLAEGETQYF. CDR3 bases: TGCGCCAGCAGCTTTCTAGCGGAGGGGGAGACCCAGTACTTC. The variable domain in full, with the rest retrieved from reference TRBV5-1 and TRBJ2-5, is KAGVTQTPRYLIKTRGQQVTLSCSPISGHRSVSWYQQTPGQGLQFLFEYFSETQRNKGNFPGRFSGRQFSNSRSEMNVSTLELGDSALYLCASSFLAEGETQYFGPGTRLLVL.